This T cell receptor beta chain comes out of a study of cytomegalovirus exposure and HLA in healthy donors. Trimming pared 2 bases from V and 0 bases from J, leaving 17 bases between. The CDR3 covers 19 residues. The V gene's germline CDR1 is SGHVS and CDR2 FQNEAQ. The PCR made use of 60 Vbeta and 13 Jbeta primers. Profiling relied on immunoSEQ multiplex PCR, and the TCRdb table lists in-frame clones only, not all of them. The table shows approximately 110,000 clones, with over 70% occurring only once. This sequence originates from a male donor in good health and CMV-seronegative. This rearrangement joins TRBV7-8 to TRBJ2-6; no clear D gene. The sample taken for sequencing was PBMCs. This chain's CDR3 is CASSLKSAGVYSGANVLTF. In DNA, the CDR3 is TGTGCCAGCAGCTTAAAGTCGGCAGGCGTATACTCTGGGGCCAACGTCCTGACTTTC.